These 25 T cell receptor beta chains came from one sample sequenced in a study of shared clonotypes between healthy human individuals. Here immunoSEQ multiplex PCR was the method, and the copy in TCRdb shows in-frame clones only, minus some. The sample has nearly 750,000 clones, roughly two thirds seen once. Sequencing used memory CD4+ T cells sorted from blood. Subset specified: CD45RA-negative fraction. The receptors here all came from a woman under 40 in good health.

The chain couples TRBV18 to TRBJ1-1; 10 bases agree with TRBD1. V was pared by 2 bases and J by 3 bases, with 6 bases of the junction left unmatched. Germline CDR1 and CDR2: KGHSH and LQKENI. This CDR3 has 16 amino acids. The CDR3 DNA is TGTGCCAGCTCACCAATGACAGGGGGCACGTACACTGAAGCTTTCTTT. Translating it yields CASSPMTGGTYTEAFF.

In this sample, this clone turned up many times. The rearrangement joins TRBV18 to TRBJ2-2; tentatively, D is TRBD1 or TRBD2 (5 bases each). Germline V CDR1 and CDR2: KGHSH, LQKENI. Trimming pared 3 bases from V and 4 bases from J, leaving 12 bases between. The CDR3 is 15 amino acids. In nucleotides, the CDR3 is TGTGCCAGCTCACCCGATGGGGGTGTCACCGGGGAGCTGTTTTTT. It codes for CASSPDGGVTGELFF.

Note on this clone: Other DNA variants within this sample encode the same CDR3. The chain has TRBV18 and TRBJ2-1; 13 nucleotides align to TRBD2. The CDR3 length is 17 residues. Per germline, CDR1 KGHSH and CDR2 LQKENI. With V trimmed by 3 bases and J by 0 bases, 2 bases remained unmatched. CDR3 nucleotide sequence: TGTGCCAGCTCACCCAGGACTAGCGGGAGCTCCTACAATGAGCAGTTCTTC. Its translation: CASSPRTSGSSYNEQFF.

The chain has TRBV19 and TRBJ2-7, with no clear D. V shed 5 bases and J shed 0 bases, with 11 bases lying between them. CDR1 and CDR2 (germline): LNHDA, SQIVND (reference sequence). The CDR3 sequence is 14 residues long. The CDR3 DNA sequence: TGTGCCAGTAGTTATGGACGGTACTCCTACGAGCAGTACTTC. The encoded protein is CASSYGRYSYEQYF.

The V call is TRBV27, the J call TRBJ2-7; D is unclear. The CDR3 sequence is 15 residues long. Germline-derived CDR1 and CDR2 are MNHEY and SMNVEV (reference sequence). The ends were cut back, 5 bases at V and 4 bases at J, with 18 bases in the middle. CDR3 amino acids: CASSELSNANYEQYF. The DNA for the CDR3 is TGTGCCAGCAGTGAGCTTAGTAACGCGAATTACGAGCAGTACTTC.

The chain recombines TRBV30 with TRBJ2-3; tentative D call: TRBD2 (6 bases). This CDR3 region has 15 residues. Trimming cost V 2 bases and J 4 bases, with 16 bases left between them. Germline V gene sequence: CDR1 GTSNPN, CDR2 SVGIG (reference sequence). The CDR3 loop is CAWSSANQRADTQYF. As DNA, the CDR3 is TGTGCCTGGAGTAGTGCCAACCAGCGGGCAGATACGCAGTATTTT. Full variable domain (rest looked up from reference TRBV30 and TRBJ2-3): SQTIHQWPATLVQPVGSPLSLECTVEGTSNPNLYWYRQAAGRGLQLLFYSVGIGQISSEVPQNLSASRPQDRQFILSSKKLLLSDSGFYLCAWSSANQRADTQYFGPGTRLTVL.

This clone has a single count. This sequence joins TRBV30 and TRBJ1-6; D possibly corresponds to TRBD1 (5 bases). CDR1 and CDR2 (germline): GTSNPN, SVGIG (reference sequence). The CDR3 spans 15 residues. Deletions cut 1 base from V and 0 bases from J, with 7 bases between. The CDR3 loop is CAWSGGSSYNSPLHF. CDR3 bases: TGTGCCTGGAGTGGGGGCAGCTCCTATAATTCACCCCTCCACTTT.

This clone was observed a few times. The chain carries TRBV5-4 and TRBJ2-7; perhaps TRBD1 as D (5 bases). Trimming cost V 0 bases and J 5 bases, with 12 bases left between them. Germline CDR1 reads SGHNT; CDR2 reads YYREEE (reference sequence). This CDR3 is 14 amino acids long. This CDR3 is CASSLEGFGNEQYF. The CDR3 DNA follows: TGTGCCAGCAGCTTGGAGGGGTTTGGGAACGAGCAGTACTTC.

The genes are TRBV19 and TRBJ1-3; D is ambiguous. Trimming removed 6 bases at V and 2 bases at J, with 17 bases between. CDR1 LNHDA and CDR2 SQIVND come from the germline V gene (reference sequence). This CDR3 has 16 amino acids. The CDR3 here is CASRPGGSRAGNTIYF. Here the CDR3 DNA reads TGTGCCAGTAGGCCCGGCGGCAGTCGAGCTGGAAACACCATATATTTT. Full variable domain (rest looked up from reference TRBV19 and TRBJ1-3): DGGITQSPKYLFRKEGQNVTLSCEQNLNHDAMYWYRQDPGQGLRLIYYSQIVNDFQKGDIAEGYSVSREKKESFPLTVTSAQKNPTAFYLCASRPGGSRAGNTIYFGEGSWLTVV.

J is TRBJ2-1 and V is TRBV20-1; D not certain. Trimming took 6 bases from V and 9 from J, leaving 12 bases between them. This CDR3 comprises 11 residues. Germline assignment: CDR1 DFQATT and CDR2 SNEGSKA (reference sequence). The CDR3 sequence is CSARVKREQFF. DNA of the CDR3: TGCAGTGCCCGGGTTAAACGTGAGCAGTTCTTC.

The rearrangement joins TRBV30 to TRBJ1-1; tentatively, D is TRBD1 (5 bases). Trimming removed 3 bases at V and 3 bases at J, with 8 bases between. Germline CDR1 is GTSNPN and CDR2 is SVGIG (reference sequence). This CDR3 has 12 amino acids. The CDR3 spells CAWRGLHTEAFF. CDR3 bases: TGTGCCTGGAGGGGACTGCACACTGAAGCTTTCTTT.

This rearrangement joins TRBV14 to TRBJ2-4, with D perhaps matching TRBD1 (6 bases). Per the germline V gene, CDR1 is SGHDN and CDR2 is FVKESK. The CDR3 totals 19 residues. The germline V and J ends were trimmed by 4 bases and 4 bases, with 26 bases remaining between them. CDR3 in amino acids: CASSRNQMDGTRLKNIQYF. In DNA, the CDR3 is TGTGCCAGCAGCCGAAACCAAATGGACGGGACAAGGTTGAAAAACATTCAGTACTTC.

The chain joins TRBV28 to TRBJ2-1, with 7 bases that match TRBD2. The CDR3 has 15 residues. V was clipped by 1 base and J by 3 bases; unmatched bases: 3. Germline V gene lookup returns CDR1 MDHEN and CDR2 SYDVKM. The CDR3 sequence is CASSLSPSGYNEQFF. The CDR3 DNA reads TGTGCCAGCAGTTTATCACCTAGCGGCTACAATGAGCAGTTCTTC.

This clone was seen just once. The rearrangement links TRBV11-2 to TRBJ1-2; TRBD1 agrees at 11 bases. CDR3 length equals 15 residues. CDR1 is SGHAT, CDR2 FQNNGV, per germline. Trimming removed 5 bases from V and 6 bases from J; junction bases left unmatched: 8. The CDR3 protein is CASSDSDRGQDGYTF. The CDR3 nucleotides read TGTGCCAGCAGCGACTCGGACAGGGGGCAAGATGGCTACACCTTC.

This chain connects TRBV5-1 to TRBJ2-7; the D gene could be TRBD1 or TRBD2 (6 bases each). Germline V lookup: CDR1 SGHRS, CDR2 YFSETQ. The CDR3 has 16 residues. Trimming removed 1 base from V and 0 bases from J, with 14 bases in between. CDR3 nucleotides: TGCGCCAGCAGCTTGAATGCACAGGGAGGCTCCTACGAGCAGTACTTC. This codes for CASSLNAQGGSYEQYF.

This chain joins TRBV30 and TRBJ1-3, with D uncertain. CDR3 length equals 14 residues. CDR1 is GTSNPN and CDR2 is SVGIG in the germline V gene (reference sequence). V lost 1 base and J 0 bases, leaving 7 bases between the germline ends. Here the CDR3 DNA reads TGTGCCTGGAGTGAGGCGTACTCTGGAAACACCATATATTTT. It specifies CAWSEAYSGNTIYF.

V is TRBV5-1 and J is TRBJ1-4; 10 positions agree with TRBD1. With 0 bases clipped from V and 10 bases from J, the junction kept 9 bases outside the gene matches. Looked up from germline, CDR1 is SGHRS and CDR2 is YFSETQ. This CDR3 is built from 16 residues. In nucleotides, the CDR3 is TGCGCCAGCAGCTTGGCAGCCGGGACAGGGGTCGGAAAACTGTTTTTT. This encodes CASSLAAGTGVGKLFF.

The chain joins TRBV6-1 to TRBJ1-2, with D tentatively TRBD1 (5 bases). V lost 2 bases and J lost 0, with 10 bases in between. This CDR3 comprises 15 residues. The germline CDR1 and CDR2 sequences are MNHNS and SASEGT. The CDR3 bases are TGTGCCAGCAGTGAATATGCGACAGCTAACTATGGCTACACCTTC. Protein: CASSEYATANYGYTF.

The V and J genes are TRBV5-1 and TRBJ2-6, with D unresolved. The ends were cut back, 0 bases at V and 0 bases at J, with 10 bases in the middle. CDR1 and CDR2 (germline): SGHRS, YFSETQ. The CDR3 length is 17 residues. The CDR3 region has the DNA TGCGCCAGCAGCTTGGCTCCCAGCAACTCTGGGGCCAACGTCCTGACTTTC. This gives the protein CASSLAPSNSGANVLTF.

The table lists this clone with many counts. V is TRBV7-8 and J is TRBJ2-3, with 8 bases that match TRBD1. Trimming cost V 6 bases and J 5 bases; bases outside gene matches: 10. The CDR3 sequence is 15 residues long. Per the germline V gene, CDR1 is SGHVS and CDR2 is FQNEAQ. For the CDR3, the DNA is TGTGCCAGCAGAGGGTGGCAGGGGGCTTTAGATACGCAGTATTTT. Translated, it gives CASRGWQGALDTQYF.

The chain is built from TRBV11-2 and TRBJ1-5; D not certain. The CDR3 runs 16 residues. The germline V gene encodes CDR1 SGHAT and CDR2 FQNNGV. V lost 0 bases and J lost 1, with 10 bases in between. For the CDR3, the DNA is TGTGCCAGCAGCTTAGAAGGCAGAAGAAGCAATCAGCCCCAGCATTTT. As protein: CASSLEGRRSNQPQHF.

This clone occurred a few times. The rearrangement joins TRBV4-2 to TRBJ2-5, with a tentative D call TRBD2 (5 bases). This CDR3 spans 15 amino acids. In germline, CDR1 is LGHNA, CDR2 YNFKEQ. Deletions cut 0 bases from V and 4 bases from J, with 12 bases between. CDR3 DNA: TGTGCCAGCAGCCAAGATCAGCTAGCCGGAGAGACCCAGTACTTC. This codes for CASSQDQLAGETQYF.

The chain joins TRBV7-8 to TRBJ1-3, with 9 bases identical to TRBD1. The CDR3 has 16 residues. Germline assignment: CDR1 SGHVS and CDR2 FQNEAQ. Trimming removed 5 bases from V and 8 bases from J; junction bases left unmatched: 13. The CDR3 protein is CASSTVTGDRAYTIYF. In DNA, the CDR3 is TGTGCCAGCAGCACAGTCACCGGGGACAGGGCGTACACCATATATTTT.

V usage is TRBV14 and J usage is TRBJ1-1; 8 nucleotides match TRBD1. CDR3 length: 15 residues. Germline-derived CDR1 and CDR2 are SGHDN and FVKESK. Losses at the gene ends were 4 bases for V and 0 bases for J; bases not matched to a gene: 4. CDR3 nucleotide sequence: TGTGCCAGCAGCCCGCTGACAGGGGTGAACACTGAAGCTTTCTTT. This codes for CASSPLTGVNTEAFF.

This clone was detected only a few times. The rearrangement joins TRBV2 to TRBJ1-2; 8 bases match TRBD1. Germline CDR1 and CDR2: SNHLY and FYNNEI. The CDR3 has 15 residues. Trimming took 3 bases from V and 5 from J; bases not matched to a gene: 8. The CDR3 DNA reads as TGTGCCAGCAGTGAGCGACAGGGGCAGGGTTATGGCTACACCTTC. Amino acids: CASSERQGQGYGYTF.